These 11 T cell receptor beta chains were all obtained from the same sample, sequenced in a study of cytomegalovirus exposure and HLA in healthy donors. Primers included in the PCR were 60 Vbeta and 13 Jbeta primers. Libraries were prepared by immunoSEQ multiplex PCR; TCRdb keeps only in-frame clonotypes and omits some of them. In all, the sample yields around 70,000 clones. Source material: PBMCs. The source is a woman under 40 in good health and CMV-seronegative.

The chain has TRBV14 and TRBJ1-2; 8 nucleotides line up with TRBD1. Germline CDR1 SGHDN, CDR2 FVKESK. V gave up 4 bases and J gave up 7 bases; unmatched junction bases: 2. This CDR3 has 12 residues. In nucleotides, the CDR3 is TGTGCCAGCAGCCGGACAGGGTTTGGCTACACCTTC. It yields the protein CASSRTGFGYTF.

The chain couples TRBV19 to TRBJ2-7; 12 nucleotides match TRBD2. The CDR3 has 20 amino acids. Trimming cost V 0 bases and J 3 bases; bases outside gene matches: 15. Germline V gene lookup returns CDR1 LNHDA and CDR2 SQIVND (reference sequence). The CDR3 DNA is TGTGCCAGTAGTATAGACTACGGCTCACCGGGACTAGCGGGTCGCTACGAGCAGTACTTC. Its protein is CASSIDYGSPGLAGRYEQYF.

The chain carries TRBV19 and TRBJ1-2; maybe TRBD1 (6 bases). The CDR3 extends over 14 amino acids. The germline V gene encodes CDR1 LNHDA and CDR2 SQIVND (reference sequence). Trimming shortened V by 5 bases and J by 2 bases, and 12 bases separated the two germline ends. In DNA form, the CDR3 reads TGTGCCAGTAGTTTCCGGGGGGGCAACTATGGCTACACCTTC. Amino acid sequence: CASSFRGGNYGYTF.

The chain carries TRBV15 and TRBJ1-2; unclear D gene. Trimming removed 0 bases from V and 8 bases from J, with 16 bases in between. This CDR3 has 15 amino acids. The germline V gene has CDR1 LNHNV and CDR2 YYDKDF (reference sequence). In nucleotides, the CDR3 is TGTGCCACCAGCAGAGATCTCTCAGGTCCACGGGGCTACACCTTC. Protein sequence: CATSRDLSGPRGYTF.

CDR3 nucleotide sequence: TGTGCCAGCGCTCTAGAGAGGCCGCAGTACTTC. This translates into CASALERPQYF. The V call is TRBV11-2, the J call TRBJ2-7; D is unresolved. Per germline, CDR1 SGHAT and CDR2 FQNNGV. The CDR3 loop spans 11 amino acids. V gave up 8 bases and J gave up 9 bases, with 14 bases separating them. Combining the CDR3 with reference TRBV11-2 and TRBJ2-7 gives the whole variable domain EAGVAQSPRYKIIEKRQSVAFWCNPISGHATLYWYQQILGQGPKLLIQFQNNGVVDDSQLPKDRFSAERLKGVDSTLKIQPAKLEDSAVYLCASALERPQYFGPGTRLTVT.

The CDR3: CASAWGGADTQYF. The DNA for the CDR3 is TGTGCCAGCGCCTGGGGCGGCGCAGATACGCAGTATTTT. The genes are TRBV27 and TRBJ2-3; D might be TRBD1 (5 bases). The CDR3 runs 13 residues. CDR1 and CDR2 from the germline V gene are MNHEY and SMNVEV (reference sequence). The ends were cut back, 8 bases at V and 4 bases at J, with 13 bases in the middle.

The V and J genes are TRBV2 and TRBJ2-2; 8 bases agree with TRBD1. CDR1 SNHLY and CDR2 FYNNEI come from the germline V gene. The V segment lost 6 bases and the J segment 1 base; nucleotides outside the gene matches: 4. CDR3 length: 15 amino acids. The CDR3, as DNA: TGTGCCAGCAGCGGGACAGGAAGGAACACCGGGGAGCTGTTTTTT. Translating gives CASSGTGRNTGELFF.

The gene calls are TRBV30 and TRBJ1-2; no clear D gene. Trimming cost V 3 bases and J 1 base, with 9 bases left between them. CDR1 and CDR2 (germline): GTSNPN, SVGIG (reference sequence). The CDR3 is made up of 13 amino acids. The CDR3 is CAWSSGLNYGYTF. The DNA for the CDR3 is TGTGCCTGGAGCTCCGGACTTAACTATGGCTACACCTTC.

The chain links TRBV29-1 to TRBJ2-7, with D perhaps TRBD1 (6 bases). The CDR3 extends over 15 amino acids. V was pared by 5 bases and J by 0 bases, with 17 bases between. Germline values: CDR1 SQVTM, CDR2 ANQGSEA. DNA for the CDR3: TGCAGCGTTCCGGCTTCAGGGGCGAGCTCCTACGAGCAGTACTTC. Its protein is CSVPASGASSYEQYF.

In the case of this clone: The limits of the CDR3 on the DNA are not certain, so only TCRdb's listed CDR3 is given. The chain recombines TRBV19 with TRBJ1-2; TRBD1, as called in the table, went unchecked against the DNA. Per the germline V gene, CDR1 is LNHDA and CDR2 is SQIVND (reference sequence). The length of the CDR3 is 14 amino acids, counting both ends. The chain's CDR3 is CASSILARPYGYTF.

A word on this clone: Mismatch with germline at one junction end may stem from a read error. Other DNA sequences in this specimen translate into the identical CDR3. The V call is TRBV5-1, the J call TRBJ1-6, with D hard to call. Germline CDR1 reads SGHRS; CDR2 reads YFSETQ. This CDR3 comprises 15 residues. This CDR3 is CASSLSRERNSPLHF. CDR3 nucleotides: TGCGCCAGCAGCTTGTCGCGGGAAAGGAATTCACCCCTACACTTT. Drawing the rest from reference TRBV5-1 and TRBJ1-6, the complete variable domain is KAGVTQTPRYLIKTRGQQVTLSCSPISGHRSVSWYQQTPGQGLQFLFEYFSETQRNKGNFPGRFSGRQFSNSRSEMNVSTLELGDSALYLCASSLSRERNSPLHFGNGTRLTVT.